The 24 T cell receptor beta chains reported below all come from one sample, sequenced in a study of blood T cell repertoires in COVID-19. The protocol was immunoSEQ multiplex PCR, while the TCRdb copy is restricted to in-frame clones and leaves out a portion. The sample lists approximately 330,000 clones, 90% seen once, with around 0.97% in the top ten. Sequencing was performed on peripheral blood. These receptors were taken from a woman aged 40 to 50 with COVID-19, enrolled during active disease.

This chain connects TRBV7-3 to TRBJ1-6, with TRBD1 identical over 9 bases. CDR1 is SGHTA and CDR2 is FQGTGA in the germline V gene. The trim removed 2 bases at V and 9 bases at J, leaving 8 bases unmatched. This CDR3 spans 16 amino acids. The CDR3 region is CASSLGTGLGGSPLHF. The CDR3 DNA follows: TGTGCCAGCAGCTTAGGGACAGGGCTCGGCGGTTCACCCCTCCACTTT.

This clone showed up just a few times. The gene calls are TRBV28 and TRBJ1-5; D is possibly TRBD1 (6 bases). Trimming took 10 bases from V and 6 from J, leaving 13 bases between them. CDR3 size: 12 residues. Germline CDR1 reads MDHEN; CDR2 reads SYDVKM. As DNA, the CDR3 is TGTGCCACTACAGGGTCAGGTCAGCCCCAGCATTTT. Amino acid sequence: CATTGSGQPQHF.

This chain links TRBV6-5 with TRBJ1-1; 10 bases line up with TRBD1. The CDR3 length is 15 residues. Trimming took 5 bases from V and 5 from J; bases not matched to a gene: 8. CDR1 is MNHEY and CDR2 is SVGAGI in the germline V gene. In nucleotides, the CDR3 is TGTGCCAGCAGTCCTTGGACAGGGGGTGGAACTGAAGCTTTCTTT. Encoded protein: CASSPWTGGGTEAFF.

The chain joins TRBV2 to TRBJ2-6; possible D gene TRBD2, 5 bases. Germline V gene lookup returns CDR1 SNHLY and CDR2 FYNNEI. The CDR3 consists of 17 residues. The V end was cut by 7 bases, the J end by 0 bases, with 16 bases between. The CDR3 is CASNSRLAISGANVLTF. CDR3 sequence (DNA): TGTGCCAGCAACTCAAGGCTAGCCATCTCTGGGGCCAACGTCCTGACTTTC.

J is TRBJ1-4 and V is TRBV11-3, with D maybe TRBD1 (6 bases). The CDR3 runs 13 residues. Deletions cut 5 bases from V and 8 bases from J, with 12 bases between. Per germline, CDR1 SGHNT and CDR2 YENEEA. CDR3 sequence reads: CASSQGGSEKLFF. DNA of the CDR3: TGTGCCAGCAGCCAAGGGGGTTCCGAAAAACTGTTTTTT.

The gene calls are TRBV7-2 and TRBJ1-6, with a possible D match to TRBD1 (5 bases). V was clipped by 2 bases and J by 6 bases, with 14 bases between them. CDR1 is SGHTA and CDR2 is FQGNSA in the germline V gene. The CDR3 is 16 amino acids. The DNA for the CDR3 is TGTGCCAGCAGCTTAATTCAGGGTTGGGGTAATTCACCCCTCCACTTT. This codes for CASSLIQGWGNSPLHF. The full variable domain, completed using reference TRBV7-2 and TRBJ1-6, is GAGVSQSPSNKVTEKGKDVELRCDPISGHTALYWYRQSLGQGLEFLIYFQGNSAPDKSGLPSDRFSAERTGGSVSTLTIQRTQQEDSAVYLCASSLIQGWGNSPLHFGNGTRLTVT.

The chain combines TRBV10-3 with TRBJ1-2; D unclear. The V gene lost 0 bases and the J gene lost 6 bases, with 11 bases spanning the gap. The CDR3 covers 14 residues. Looked up from germline, CDR1 is ENHRY and CDR2 is SYGVKD. The CDR3: CAISESSGKNGYTF. The CDR3 region has the DNA TGTGCCATCAGTGAGTCGAGCGGCAAGAATGGCTACACCTTC.

The rearrangement joins TRBV19 to TRBJ1-2, with a possible D match to TRBD1 (6 bases). The CDR3 totals 14 residues. Trimming cost V 9 bases and J 2 bases, with 16 bases left between them. Germline values: CDR1 LNHDA, CDR2 SQIVND (reference sequence). The DNA of the CDR3 is TGTGCCAGCTCCATCAGGGGTTTAAACTATGGCTACACCTTC. It translates to CASSIRGLNYGYTF.

The V gene is TRBV5-1, the J gene TRBJ1-5; 8 nucleotides match TRBD1. Germline CDR1 SGHRS, CDR2 YFSETQ. The CDR3 is 15 amino acids. V lost 3 bases to trimming and J lost 7 bases; unmatched junction nucleotides: 9. The CDR3 protein is CASSSGTGEGQPQHF. The CDR3 DNA sequence: TGCGCCAGCAGCTCTGGGACAGGCGAGGGCCAGCCCCAGCATTTT.

The rearrangement joins TRBV14 to TRBJ1-2; D might be TRBD1 (5 bases). The length of the CDR3 is 15 residues. Germline lookup yields CDR1 SGHDN and CDR2 FVKESK. V was cut by 3 bases and J by 4 bases, with 15 bases left in between. The CDR3 loop reads CASSHLGDYFYGYTF. Written as DNA, the CDR3 is TGTGCCAGCAGCCATTTAGGGGACTATTTCTATGGCTACACCTTC. The full variable domain, rest sourced from reference TRBV14 and TRBJ1-2, is EAGVTQFPSHSVIEKGQTVTLRCDPISGHDNLYWYRRVMGKEIKFLLHFVKESKQDESGMPNNRFLAERTGGTYSTLKVQPAELEDSGVYFCASSHLGDYFYGYTFGSGTRLTVV.

The chain couples TRBV9 to TRBJ1-2, with a possible D match to TRBD1 (6 bases). CDR1 and CDR2 (germline): SGDLS, YYNGEE. The CDR3 runs 15 residues. Trimming cost V 7 bases and J 8 bases, with 24 bases left between them. CDR3 residues: CASGGTTGRVRGYTF. In DNA form, the CDR3 reads TGTGCCAGCGGCGGAACAACAGGGCGGGTTAGAGGCTACACCTTC.

The rearrangement uses TRBV11-2 and TRBJ1-1; D ambiguous. CDR3 length: 13 amino acids. Germline lookup yields CDR1 SGHAT and CDR2 FQNNGV. The V end was cut by 3 bases, the J end by 5 bases, with 10 bases between. CDR3 DNA sequence: TGTGCCAGCAGCTTTTTCGGGTTGACTGAAGCTTTCTTT. Translated: CASSFFGLTEAFF.

The chain uses TRBV5-1 and TRBJ2-6; unclear D gene. In germline, CDR1 is SGHRS, CDR2 YFSETQ. This CDR3 has 14 residues. V gave up 1 base and J gave up 3 bases, with 5 bases separating them. The CDR3 protein is CASSLTYGANVLTF. DNA for the CDR3: TGCGCCAGCAGCTTGACATATGGGGCCAACGTCCTGACTTTC.

The V and J genes are TRBV15 and TRBJ1-2, with 10 bases lining up with TRBD1. After removal of 1 base from V and 4 bases from J, the junction contained 6 bases not matched to a gene. This CDR3 region has 16 residues. From germline, CDR1 is LNHNV and CDR2 YYDKDF (reference sequence). The CDR3 loop reads CATSRARGQGVYGYTF. Written as DNA, the CDR3 is TGTGCCACCAGCAGAGCTAGAGGACAGGGGGTCTATGGCTACACCTTC.

The J gene is TRBJ1-1, the V gene TRBV19; D gene unclear. Germline CDR1 LNHDA, CDR2 SQIVND (reference sequence). This CDR3 region has 13 residues. Between the trimmed V and J ends, which lost 4 bases and 5 bases, there was a span of 11 bases. The CDR3 nucleotides read TGTGCCAGTAGTACAAAGAGGGTGACTGAAGCTTTCTTT. It yields the protein CASSTKRVTEAFF.

The V and J genes are TRBV5-6 and TRBJ2-2; TRBD1 matches at 10 bases. From germline, CDR1 is SGHDT and CDR2 YYEEEE. This CDR3 region has 17 residues. J was trimmed by 3 bases and V by 4 bases; bases with no gene match: 9. CDR3 nucleotide sequence: TGTGCCAGCAGCCCTAACCGACAGGGGGCGTACACCGGGGAGCTGTTTTTT. Protein: CASSPNRQGAYTGELFF.

This chain connects TRBV5-6 to TRBJ1-1, with D unresolved. Germline CDR1 SGHDT, CDR2 YYEEEE. Trimming took off 5 bases at V and 2 bases at J, with 10 bases between the two ends. This CDR3 spans 13 amino acids. CDR3 DNA: TGTGCCAGCAGTTCAACAATTAACACTGAAGCTTTCTTT. It translates to CASSSTINTEAFF.

The chain has TRBV28 and TRBJ1-5; D possibly corresponds to TRBD1 (5 bases). The V end was cut by 3 bases, the J end by 0 bases, with 9 bases between. CDR1 MDHEN and CDR2 SYDVKM come from the germline V gene. The CDR3 has 15 residues. As DNA, the CDR3 is TGTGCCAGCAGTTTGGGGCGGCATAGCAATCAGCCCCAGCATTTT. This translates into CASSLGRHSNQPQHF. The full variable domain, with the rest looked up from reference TRBV28 and TRBJ1-5, is DVKVTQSSRYLVKRTGEKVFLECVQDMDHENMFWYRQDPGLGLRLIYFSYDVKMKEKGDIPEGYSVSREKKERFSLILESASTNQTSMYLCASSLGRHSNQPQHFGDGTRLSIL.

The genes are TRBV5-6 and TRBJ1-1; 7 nucleotides line up with TRBD1. With V trimmed by 3 bases and J by 1 base, 9 bases remained unmatched. CDR3 size: 16 residues. From germline, CDR1 is SGHDT and CDR2 YYEEEE. DNA of the CDR3: TGTGCCAGCAGCTCACAGGGGATAGGAGAGAACACTGAAGCTTTCTTT. It specifies CASSSQGIGENTEAFF.

The V gene is TRBV4-1, the J gene TRBJ2-5; 15 bases align to TRBD2. Losses at the gene ends were 8 bases for V and 4 bases for J; bases not matched to a gene: 20. Looked up from germline, CDR1 is MGHRA and CDR2 is YSYEKL. This CDR3 is built from 20 residues. The CDR3 DNA is TGCGCCAGCCGGCCGGAATTTATGGGGACTAGCGGGGGGCCGCCAGAGACCCAGTACTTC. Amino acid sequence: CASRPEFMGTSGGPPETQYF.

This chain connects TRBV5-4 to TRBJ2-1; TRBD2 matches 12 bases. Germline V gene data show CDR1 as SGHNT and CDR2 as YYREEE (reference sequence). Trimming removed 5 bases from V and 8 bases from J; junction bases left unmatched: 17. The CDR3 contains 18 residues. CDR3 nucleotides: TGTGCCAGCAGGCGGACTAGCGGGGCCCCATCCGCTTGGGATGAGCAGTTCTTC. It is translated as CASRRTSGAPSAWDEQFF.

The gene calls are TRBV4-2 and TRBJ2-2; 12 nucleotides agree with TRBD2. Germline CDR1 is LGHNA and CDR2 is YNFKEQ. The V gene end was trimmed by 2 bases and the J gene end by 1 base; junction bases not matched to a gene: 5. The CDR3 runs 18 residues. The CDR3 loop reads CASSQLAGGIGNTGELFF. CDR3 DNA: TGTGCCAGCAGCCAACTAGCGGGAGGGATTGGGAACACCGGGGAGCTGTTTTTT.

The CDR3 bases are TGTGCCAGCAGCCAAGACAGGGTGCGGAACAATGAGCAGTTCTTC. This codes for CASSQDRVRNNEQFF. This rearrangement joins TRBV3-1 (or the pseudogene TRBV3-2) to TRBJ2-1, with D perhaps TRBD1 (5 bases). The CDR3 is 15 residues long. V lost 0 bases, J lost 5 bases, and 11 bases lay in between. From germline, CDR1 is LGHDT and CDR2 YNNKEL (reference sequence).

J is TRBJ2-5 and V is TRBV19, with D perhaps TRBD2 (6 bases). V lost 3 bases, J lost 2 bases, and 16 bases lay in between. This CDR3 region has 16 residues. Germline V gene lookup returns CDR1 LNHDA and CDR2 SQIVND (reference sequence). CDR3 amino acids: CASSIYGGTEQETQYF. The CDR3 nucleotides read TGTGCCAGTAGTATCTATGGAGGGACGGAACAAGAGACCCAGTACTTC. The variable domain in full, completed from reference TRBV19 and TRBJ2-5, reads DGGITQSPKYLFRKEGQNVTLSCEQNLNHDAMYWYRQDPGQGLRLIYYSQIVNDFQKGDIAEGYSVSREKKESFPLTVTSAQKNPTAFYLCASSIYGGTEQETQYFGPGTRLLVL.